These 17 T cell receptor beta chains originate from one sample sequenced in a study of blood T cells in healthy people across ages. A second PCR of about 7 to 12 cycles used a sample-barcoded 5' primer and a J-beta primer mix. TCRdb analysed the 5' RACE reads with MiXCR anew, one entry per CDR3 protein. The profile shows over 600,000 distinct CDR3 sequences, about 61% of them singletons. The sample was blood. The receptors derive from a man aged 40-49 years in good health.

This chain uses TRBV7-9 with TRBJ2-1, with TRBD2 identical over 12 bases. Trimming removed 5 bases from V and 4 bases from J; junction bases left unmatched: 12. This CDR3 is built from 18 residues. Germline V lookup: CDR1 SEHNR, CDR2 FQNEAQ (reference sequence). The DNA of the CDR3 is TGTGCCAGCAGCCCTCCGACTAGCGGGAGCGGGCGGTACAATGAGCAGTTCTTC. It specifies CASSPPTSGSGRYNEQFF.

The CDR3 nucleotides are TGTGCCAGCAGTTTGGGGGGGCCCGAAAACATTCAGTACTTC. It yields the protein CASSLGGPENIQYF. The V and J genes are TRBV28 and TRBJ2-4; tentative D call: TRBD2 (7 bases). Trimming removed 3 bases at V and 5 bases at J, with 11 bases between. CDR1 is MDHEN and CDR2 is SYDVKM in the germline V gene. The CDR3 has 14 residues.

The chain is built from TRBV27 and TRBJ1-2; D might be TRBD1 (5 bases). The CDR3 has 13 amino acids. The V gene lost 5 bases and the J gene lost 3 bases, with 10 bases spanning the gap. Germline-derived CDR1 and CDR2 are MNHEY and SMNVEV (reference sequence). DNA of the CDR3: TGTGCCAGCAGTATTTCAGGGTACTATGGCTACACCTTC. It yields the protein CASSISGYYGYTF.

This clonotype was picked up a small number of times. One base away lies a much larger clone, so this may be a sequencing read error. The chain is built from TRBV7-2 and TRBJ2-7; TRBD2 agrees at 8 bases. Trimming cost V 5 bases and J 11 bases; bases outside gene matches: 8. The germline gives CDR1 SGHTA, CDR2 FQGNSA. The CDR3 runs to 12 residues. CDR3 in amino acids: CASSHRGGPKYF. CDR3 coding DNA: TGTGCCAGCAGCCACCGGGGGGGCCCTAAGTACTTC.

This sequence joins TRBV20-1 and TRBJ2-7; 11 bases are a match to TRBD2. CDR3 length: 12 amino acids. Germline V CDR1 and CDR2: DFQATT, SNEGSKA (reference sequence). Trimming at V came to 6 bases and at J to 7 bases, leaving 5 bases not matched to a gene. CDR3 sequence (DNA): TGCAGTGCGACTAGCGGGGTCAATGAGCAGTACTTC. Its protein product is CSATSGVNEQYF.

In its sample, this clonotype was seen once. The chain combines TRBV25-1 with TRBJ2-7; 7 bases agree with TRBD1. The CDR3 sequence is 18 residues long. The J segment lost 1 base and the V segment lost 0 bases, leaving 12 bases of the junction unmatched. The V gene's germline CDR1 is MGHDK and CDR2 SYGVNS. The CDR3: CASSEYTSIQGESYEQYF. In nucleotides, the CDR3 is TGTGCCAGCAGTGAATATACCTCGATCCAGGGGGAATCCTACGAGCAGTACTTC.

The V call is TRBV27, the J call TRBJ2-1, with 10 bases fitting TRBD2. The J call is in doubt because the DNA end fits TRBJ2-7 better. This CDR3 contains 17 residues. Looked up from germline, CDR1 is MNHEY and CDR2 is SMNVEV (reference sequence). The CDR3: CASSRVSSGRIYNEQYF. CDR3 nucleotide sequence: TGTGCCAGCAGTCGGGTTTCTAGCGGGAGAATTTACAATGAGCAGTACTTC.

This clonotype came up a few times. The chain couples TRBV10-3 to TRBJ2-7; 8 bases map to TRBD1. CDR3 size: 15 residues. Germline V gene lookup returns CDR1 ENHRY and CDR2 SYGVKD. V gave up 0 bases and J gave up 6 bases; unmatched junction bases: 7. In nucleotides, the CDR3 is TGTGCCATCAGTGAGTCTTTGCGGACAGGGCTCGAGCAGTACTTC. It codes for CAISESLRTGLEQYF.

This clonotype occurred a few times. The chain couples TRBV7-9 to TRBJ1-2; D is unresolved. Trimming took off 5 bases at V and 9 bases at J, with 13 bases between the two ends. The CDR3 runs 12 residues. Per the germline V gene, CDR1 is SEHNR and CDR2 is FQNEAQ (reference sequence). CDR3 sequence (DNA): TGTGCCAGCAGCACTTACCCCGGGAGCTACACCTTC. Amino acid sequence: CASSTYPGSYTF.

The chain couples TRBV7-2 to TRBJ2-2, with 12 bases identical to TRBD1. The V and J ends lost 1 base and 6 bases, in that order; junction bases with no gene match: 6. This CDR3 has 17 residues. CDR1 and CDR2 (germline): SGHTA, FQGNSA. DNA of the CDR3: TGTGCCAGCAGCTTAGAAGGGGACAGGGGGCGCGCCGGGGAGCTGTTTTTT. Residues: CASSLEGDRGRAGELFF. Drawing the rest from reference TRBV7-2 and TRBJ2-2, the complete variable domain is GAGVSQSPSNKVTEKGKDVELRCDPISGHTALYWYRQSLGQGLEFLIYFQGNSAPDKSGLPSDRFSAERTGGSVSTLTIQRTQQEDSAVYLCASSLEGDRGRAGELFFGEGSRLTVL.

The V call is TRBV11-3, the J call TRBJ2-5, with D hard to call. V was cut by 8 bases and J by 2 bases, with 9 bases left in between. Germline V gives CDR1 SGHNT, CDR2 YENEEA. This CDR3 contains 12 residues. Written as DNA, the CDR3 is TGTGCCAGCGGCTCTAATCAAGAGACCCAGTACTTC. Translating gives CASGSNQETQYF.

This chain uses TRBV5-1 with TRBJ2-1; no clear D gene. V gave up 0 bases and J gave up 9 bases, with 10 bases separating them. Germline lookup yields CDR1 SGHRS and CDR2 YFSETQ. The CDR3 spans 13 residues. CDR3 loop: CASSLVTYGEQFF. The CDR3 bases are TGCGCCAGCAGCTTGGTTACTTACGGTGAGCAGTTCTTC.

J is TRBJ2-6 and V is TRBV3-1, with 7 bases matching TRBD2. Germline V gives CDR1 LGHDT, CDR2 YNNKEL (reference sequence). V shed 4 bases, J shed 4 bases, and the junction held 13 bases outside the gene matches. The CDR3 sequence is 18 residues long. The CDR3 DNA reads TGTGCCAGCAGCCCACCAGCATTAGCGGGTGCCGGGGCCAACGTCCTGACTTTC. As protein: CASSPPALAGAGANVLTF.

The chain recombines TRBV29-1 with TRBJ2-1, with D maybe TRBD2 (5 bases). The V end was cut by 4 bases, the J end by 8 bases, with 12 bases between. The CDR3 totals 12 residues. The germline V gene has CDR1 SQVTM and CDR2 ANQGSEA. The CDR3 is CSVVEGRDEQFF. In DNA, the CDR3 is TGCAGCGTTGTCGAGGGCCGCGATGAGCAGTTCTTC.

The V call is TRBV5-1, the J call TRBJ2-5; possible D gene TRBD1, 5 bases. V lost 1 base, J lost 5 bases, and 12 bases lay in between. Germline CDR1 reads SGHRS; CDR2 reads YFSETQ. CDR3 size: 14 residues. In nucleotides, the CDR3 is TGCGCCAGCAGCTTGTTGGCAGGGTCTGAGACCCAGTACTTC. This encodes CASSLLAGSETQYF.

This chain links TRBV29-1 with TRBJ2-5, with D perhaps TRBD2 (7 bases). CDR1 is SQVTM and CDR2 is ANQGSEA in the germline V gene. Between the trimmed V and J ends, which lost 3 bases and 1 base, there was a span of 9 bases. This CDR3 is built from 13 residues. CDR3 amino acids: CSVEGGAQETQYF. As DNA, the CDR3 is TGCAGCGTTGAGGGGGGGGCCCAAGAGACCCAGTACTTC.

The V gene is TRBV6-6, the J gene TRBJ2-1; D possibly corresponds to TRBD1 (5 bases). Near its end, the DNA agrees better with TRBJ2-7, so the J call may be wrong. The CDR3 is made up of 14 amino acids. Germline V gives CDR1 MNHNY, CDR2 SVGAGI (reference sequence). The CDR3 sequence is CASQSGMGYNEQYF. The CDR3 DNA reads TGTGCCAGTCAATCAGGGATGGGGTACAATGAGCAGTACTTC.